These 10 T cell receptor beta chains were sequenced from one sample in a study of OX40 agonist ivuxolimab in advanced cancers. Only in-frame clones appear in the TCRdb table, and some are missing; sequencing was by immunoSEQ multiplex PCR. Here the sample spans roughly 87,000 clones, 92% being singletons. Here the sequenced sample was CD4+ or CD8+ T cells sorted from blood, taken in a trial of the OX40 agonist ivuxolimab. The receptors here all came from an adult with an advanced solid tumor such as melanoma, head and neck, liver or kidney cancer.

The gene calls are TRBV5-5 and TRBJ1-5, with a tentative D call TRBD1 (5 bases). V was cut by 3 bases and J by 0 bases, with 13 bases left in between. In germline, CDR1 is SGHKS, CDR2 YYEKEE (reference sequence). There are 16 residues in the CDR3. CDR3 coding DNA: TGTGCCAGCAGCTGGGAGGGGCCTTATAGCAATCAGCCCCAGCATTTT. Residues: CASSWEGPYSNQPQHF. Full variable domain (missing parts from reference TRBV5-5 and TRBJ1-5): DAGVTQSPTHLIKTRGQQVTLRCSPISGHKSVSWYQQVLGQGPQFIFQYYEKEERGRGNFPDRFSARQFPNYSSELNVNALLLGDSALYLCASSWEGPYSNQPQHFGDGTRLSIL.

CDR3: CASSPTSHYEQYF. CDR3 nucleotide sequence: TGTGCCAGCAGCCCGACTAGTCACTACGAGCAGTACTTC. V gene TRBV4-2 combines with J gene TRBJ2-7; TRBD2 might be the D (6 bases). Per the germline V gene, CDR1 is LGHNA and CDR2 is YNFKEQ. Between the trimmed V and J ends, which lost 4 bases and 3 bases, there was a span of 10 bases. CDR3 size: 13 residues.

The chain links TRBV4-1 to TRBJ2-7; TRBD1 might be the D (6 bases). Between the trimmed V and J ends, which lost 1 base and 2 bases, there was a span of 15 bases. CDR1 and CDR2 from the germline V gene are MGHRA and YSYEKL. This CDR3 comprises 16 residues. CDR3 in DNA: TGCGCCAGCAGCCAAGCGAAAACAGGGCCCGCCTACGAGCAGTACTTC. It yields the protein CASSQAKTGPAYEQYF.

The chain links TRBV21-1 to TRBJ1-3; the table calls TRBD1, which could not be checked here. TRBV21-1 has pseudogene status. The CDR3 covers 14 residues. The CDR3 bases are TGTGCCAGCAGGGGACAGCACTCTGGAAACACCATATATTTT. This translates into CASRGQHSGNTIYF.

This clone was detected once. The J gene is TRBJ2-7, the V gene TRBV9, with D possibly TRBD1 on 6 matching bases. The CDR3 sequence is 12 residues long. The germline gives CDR1 SGDLS, CDR2 YYNGEE. V lost 9 bases, J lost 2 bases, and 12 bases lay in between. The CDR3 DNA sequence: TGTGCCATCGAGGACAGTGCCTACGAGCAGTACTTC. Its protein product is CAIEDSAYEQYF.

The rearrangement uses TRBV2 and TRBJ2-3, with D unresolved. Deletions cut 4 bases from V and 1 base from J, with 15 bases between. This CDR3 comprises 16 residues. Looked up from germline, CDR1 is SNHLY and CDR2 is FYNNEI. CDR3 amino acids: CASSVSQEWGTDTQYF. As DNA, the CDR3 is TGTGCCAGCAGTGTTTCCCAGGAGTGGGGCACAGATACGCAGTATTTT. The whole variable domain, remainder taken from reference TRBV2 and TRBJ2-3, is EPEVTQTPSHQVTQMGQEVILRCVPISNHLYFYWYRQILGQKVEFLVSFYNNEISEKSEIFDDQFSVERPDGSNFTLKIRSTKLEDSAMYFCASSVSQEWGTDTQYFGPGTRLTVL.

The chain recombines TRBV5-4 with TRBJ1-2, with TRBD1 identical over 7 bases. The V and J ends lost 0 bases and 5 bases, in that order; junction bases with no gene match: 4. The CDR3 length is 14 residues. In germline, CDR1 is SGHNT, CDR2 YYREEE (reference sequence). CDR3 residues: CASSLAKGAYGYTF. In DNA, the CDR3 is TGTGCCAGCAGCTTGGCCAAGGGGGCGTATGGCTACACCTTC. Complete variable domain (other parts from reference TRBV5-4 and TRBJ1-2): ETGVTQSPTHLIKTRGQQVTLRCSSQSGHNTVSWYQQALGQGPQFIFQYYREEENGRGNFPPRFSGLQFPNYSSELNVNALELDDSALYLCASSLAKGAYGYTFGSGTRLTVV.

J is TRBJ1-6 and V is TRBV4-1; possible D gene TRBD1, 6 bases. The CDR3 totals 16 residues. Trimming took 4 bases from V and 8 from J, leaving 18 bases between them. Germline CDR1 reads MGHRA; CDR2 reads YSYEKL. The CDR3 coding sequence is TGCGCCAGCAGCCCGAGGACAGCCTATGATGATTCACCCCTCCACTTT. Translation gives CASSPRTAYDDSPLHF.

The chain couples TRBV6-5 to TRBJ2-1; 7 nucleotides align to TRBD2. Trimming removed 0 bases from V and 10 bases from J; junction bases left unmatched: 6. The germline V gene has CDR1 MNHEY and CDR2 SVGAGI. The CDR3 has 14 amino acids. The DNA for the CDR3 is TGTGCCAGCAGTTACTCCCTGGGGGGGGAAGAGCAGTTCTTC. Amino acid sequence: CASSYSLGGEEQFF.

This sequence joins TRBV4-3 and TRBJ1-1; D gene uncertain. The V end was cut by 0 bases, the J end by 0 bases, with 11 bases between. Germline CDR1 LGHNA, CDR2 YSLEER. This CDR3 has 16 residues. The CDR3 bases are TGCGCCAGCAGCCAAGAGGCGGACCGAATGAACACTGAAGCTTTCTTT. Translating it yields CASSQEADRMNTEAFF.